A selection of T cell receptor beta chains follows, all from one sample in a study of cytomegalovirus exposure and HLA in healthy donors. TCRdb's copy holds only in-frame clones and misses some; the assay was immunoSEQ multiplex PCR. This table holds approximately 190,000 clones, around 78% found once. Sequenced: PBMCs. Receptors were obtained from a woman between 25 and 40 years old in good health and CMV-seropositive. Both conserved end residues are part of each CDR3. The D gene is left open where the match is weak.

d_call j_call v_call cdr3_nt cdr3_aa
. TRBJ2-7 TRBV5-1 TGCGCCAGCAGCTTGGTTCGGAGCTCCTACGAGCAGTACTTC CASSLVRSSYEQYF
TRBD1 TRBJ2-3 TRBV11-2 TGTGCCAGCAGCCTTACCCCCGGACAGGGCACAGATACGCAGTATTTT CASSLTPGQGTDTQYF
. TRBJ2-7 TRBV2 TGTGCCAGCATCGGTAGGGGAAAATACTACGAGCAGTACTTC CASIGRGKYYEQYF
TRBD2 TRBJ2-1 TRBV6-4 TGTGCCAGCAGTGATGGACTAGCGGGAGTGAATGAGCAGTTCTTC CASSDGLAGVNEQFF
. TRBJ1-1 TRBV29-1 TGCAGCGTTGAAACGGCGGGGGCAGGGAACACTGAAGCTTTCTTT CSVETAGAGNTEAFF
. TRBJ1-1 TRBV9 TGTGCCAGCAGCGTAACCTCAGGGGAAGCTTTCTTT CASSVTSGEAFF
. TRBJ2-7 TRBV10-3 TGTGCCATCAGTGAGACGCGATGGCGGGATGGCGAGCAGTACTTC CAISETRWRDGEQYF
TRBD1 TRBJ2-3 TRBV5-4 TGTGCCAGCAGCCCCGGGACAGGGGGCACAGATACGCAGTATTTT CASSPGTGGTDTQYF
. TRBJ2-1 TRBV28 TGTGCCAGCAGTTCGGCAGGGGGGACCTACAATGAGCAGTTCTTC CASSSAGGTYNEQFF
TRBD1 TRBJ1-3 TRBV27 TGTGCCAGCAGTTTATCTAGACAGGGGGAATCTGGAAACACCATATATTTT CASSLSRQGESGNTIYF
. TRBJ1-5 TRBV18 TGTGCCAGCTCACCACGGGGCTGGGAACCCAATCAGCCCCAGCATTTT CASSPRGWEPNQPQHF
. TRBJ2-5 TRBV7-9 TGTGCCAGCAGCCCTAGGATCTCCCAAGAGACCCAGTACTTC CASSPRISQETQYF
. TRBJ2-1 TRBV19 TGTGCCAGTAGAGGTTCAGGACTGGAGCAGTTCTTC CASRGSGLEQFF
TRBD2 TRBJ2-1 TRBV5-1 TGCGCCAGCAGCTTCGGGGGGGCCAATGAGCAGTTCTTC CASSFGGANEQFF
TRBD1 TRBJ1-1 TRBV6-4 TGTGCCAGCACGGACCAGGGGGCCGGCAACACTGAAGCTTTCTTT CASTDQGAGNTEAFF
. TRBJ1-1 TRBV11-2 TGTGCCAGCAGCCTGAACACGGAGACTGAAGCTTTCTTT CASSLNTETEAFF